Reported below is one T cell receptor beta chain. The sample belongs to a study of blood T cell repertoires in COVID-19. The V end lost 5 bases, the J end lost 6 bases, and 8 bases lay between the germline ends. CDR3 length equals 12 residues. Measured with immunoSEQ multiplex PCR; TCRdb has only the in-frame clones, and not every one. The data contain around 200,000 clones, roughly nine tenths of them singletons. The sequenced sample was peripheral blood. The chain carries TRBV12-3 or TRBV12-4 and TRBJ1-5; a possible D gene is TRBD1 (5 bases). This TCR was recovered from a man between 65 and 85 years old with active or convalescent COVID-19. CDR3 DNA sequence: TGTGCCAGCAGTCCTCAGGGTCAGCCCCAGCATTTT. Its translation: CASSPQGQPQHF.